The 15 T cell receptor beta chains below all came from one sample that was sequenced in a study of shared clonotypes between healthy human individuals. Measured with immunoSEQ multiplex PCR; TCRdb has only the in-frame clones, and not every one. The sample holds approximately 2.5 million clones, over 85% seen once. Sequencing was performed on naive CD4+ T cells from PBMCs. Subset in this sample: CD45RA+ positively selected. The receptors here all came from a young man in good health. Some clones in this sample may be carry-over from other donors' samples.

This clone appeared a single time. The J gene is TRBJ2-2, the V gene TRBV7-6; 7 bases map to TRBD1. The V gene's germline CDR1 is SGHVS and CDR2 FNYEAQ. V gave up 6 bases and J gave up 4 bases; unmatched junction bases: 14. CDR3 length equals 17 residues. The CDR3 bases are TGTGCCAGCAGGCTTAGGGCTAGGGGGCAGAGCACCGGGGAGCTGTTTTTT. It yields the protein CASRLRARGQSTGELFF.

Regarding this clone: Additional DNA sequences in this sample encode the identical CDR3. The J gene is TRBJ1-1, the V gene TRBV5-1; unclear D gene. Germline loops: CDR1 SGHRS, CDR2 YFSETQ. CDR3 size: 13 residues. V gave up 4 bases and J gave up 2 bases, with 9 bases separating them. As DNA, the CDR3 is TGCGCCAGCAGCCCGGACCTCAACACTGAAGCTTTCTTT. It is translated as CASSPDLNTEAFF.

The rearrangement links TRBV29-1 to TRBJ1-5; tentative D call: TRBD1 (5 bases). Trimming removed 6 bases from V and 3 bases from J, with 15 bases in between. CDR1 and CDR2 from the germline V gene are SQVTM and ANQGSEA. CDR3 length: 14 residues. The DNA for the CDR3 is TGCAGCGTCGGGGGAGGGGCCCCCAATCAGCCCCAGCATTTT. Translating gives CSVGGGAPNQPQHF.

The V and J genes are TRBV7-3 and TRBJ2-6, with 9 nucleotides matching TRBD1. The germline gives CDR1 SGHTA, CDR2 FQGTGA. The CDR3 sequence is 18 residues long. With 2 bases clipped from V and 1 base from J, the junction kept 6 bases outside the gene matches. The CDR3 loop is CASSLPGQGGSGANVLTF. In nucleotides, the CDR3 is TGTGCCAGCAGCTTACCGGGACAGGGTGGGTCTGGGGCCAACGTCCTGACTTTC.

The chain couples TRBV20-1 to TRBJ2-1, with 9 bases aligning to TRBD2. Germline lookup yields CDR1 DFQATT and CDR2 SNEGSKA (reference sequence). Trimming cost V 7 bases and J 10 bases; bases outside gene matches: 5. This CDR3 has 11 residues. The CDR3 protein is CSGGRGGEQFF. In DNA, the CDR3 is TGCAGTGGCGGGAGGGGAGGCGAGCAGTTCTTC.

The rearrangement joins TRBV5-1 to TRBJ2-2; 10 nucleotides agree with TRBD2. This CDR3 region has 17 residues. CDR1 and CDR2 from the germline V gene are SGHRS and YFSETQ. The V and J ends lost 4 bases and 2 bases, in that order; junction bases with no gene match: 8. DNA of the CDR3: TGCGCCAGCAGCGCCACCGTAGCGGGGGGTAACACCGGGGAGCTGTTTTTT. Translating it yields CASSATVAGGNTGELFF.

With respect to this clone: The sample contains more than one DNA sequence encoding this CDR3. CDR3 bases: TGTGCCAGCAGCTTGGCGGGAGGGAACTATGGCTACACCTTC. Translating it yields CASSLAGGNYGYTF. The chain recombines TRBV5-4 with TRBJ1-2; no clear D. The CDR3 has 14 residues. The germline V gene has CDR1 SGHNT and CDR2 YYREEE (reference sequence). V was pared by 0 bases and J by 2 bases, with 8 bases between.

As to this clone: Other DNA sequences in this sample translate to the same CDR3. This chain links TRBV18 with TRBJ1-1; 9 bases fit TRBD1. Germline V lookup: CDR1 KGHSH, CDR2 LQKENI. V trimming: 5 bases; J trimming: 5 bases; junction bases outside the gene matches: 3. CDR3 length: 13 amino acids. The CDR3 spells CASSLTGGTEAFF. CDR3 DNA: TGTGCCAGCTCATTGACAGGGGGTACTGAAGCTTTCTTT.

The chain uses TRBV7-9 and TRBJ2-7, with D possibly matching TRBD2 (6 bases). The CDR3 sequence is 17 residues long. The ends were cut back, 0 bases at V and 2 bases at J, with 17 bases in the middle. Per the germline V gene, CDR1 is SEHNR and CDR2 is FQNEAQ (reference sequence). CDR3: CASSLARGIIAAYEQYF. In DNA form, the CDR3 reads TGTGCCAGCAGCTTAGCGCGGGGTATTATAGCGGCCTACGAGCAGTACTTC.

V usage is TRBV28 and J usage is TRBJ2-7, with D perhaps matching TRBD2 (5 bases). With 4 bases removed from V and 2 bases from J, the gap between germline ends came to 18 bases. In germline, CDR1 is MDHEN, CDR2 SYDVKM. This CDR3 has 16 residues. DNA for the CDR3: TGTGCCAGCAGTTCCCTGACTACACAACACCCCTACGAGCAGTACTTC. Translation: CASSSLTTQHPYEQYF.

This chain links TRBV7-2 with TRBJ1-2, with D perhaps matching TRBD1 (5 bases). Trimming left V 0 bases short and J 8 bases short, with 10 bases between. Germline V CDR1 and CDR2: SGHTA, FQGNSA. This CDR3 is 13 amino acids long. CDR3 sequence reads: CASSLAGQGGYTF. The CDR3 DNA reads as TGTGCCAGCAGCTTAGCGGGGCAGGGAGGCTACACCTTC.

The V call is TRBV18, the J call TRBJ2-5; D remains unclear. With the DNA end fitting TRBJ2-7 better, the J assignment may be wrong. The CDR3 runs 17 residues. The germline CDR1 and CDR2 sequences are KGHSH and LQKENI. The CDR3 DNA sequence: TGTGCCAGCTCACCATCAGAAATAGCCTTTAGATATCGCGAGCAGTACTTC. Its translation: CASSPSEIAFRYREQYF.

CDR3 sequence (DNA): TGCGCCAGCAGTGAGTCAGAGCAGCATGGCTACACCTTC. Amino acids: CASSESEQHGYTF. The V gene is TRBV10-1, the J gene TRBJ1-2, with D unresolved. The CDR3 has 13 amino acids. Trimming cost V 0 bases and J 6 bases, with 8 bases left between them. CDR1 WNHNN and CDR2 SYGVQD come from the germline V gene (reference sequence).

The chain employs TRBV7-2 and TRBJ1-2; D is uncertain. The CDR3 consists of 13 residues. With 5 bases removed from V and 8 bases from J, the gap between germline ends came to 15 bases. Germline CDR1 SGHTA, CDR2 FQGNSA. The CDR3 sequence: CASSRGSGSGYTF. As DNA, the CDR3 is TGTGCCAGCAGCCGAGGGTCAGGATCCGGCTACACCTTC.

Comments on this clone: Other DNA sequences in the same sample also yield this CDR3. J is TRBJ1-1 and V is TRBV28, with D possibly matching TRBD1 (5 bases). The V gene lost 8 bases and the J gene lost 2 bases, with 6 bases spanning the gap. The length of the CDR3 is 11 residues. Germline CDR1 is MDHEN and CDR2 is SYDVKM. The chain's CDR3 is CASRDNTEAFF. The CDR3, as DNA: TGTGCCAGCCGGGACAACACTGAAGCTTTCTTT. Variable domain in full (rest from reference TRBV28 and TRBJ1-1): DVKVTQSSRYLVKRTGEKVFLECVQDMDHENMFWYRQDPGLGLRLIYFSYDVKMKEKGDIPEGYSVSREKKERFSLILESASTNQTSMYLCASRDNTEAFFGQGTRLTVV.